Shown below are 8 T cell receptor beta chains from a single sample sequenced in a study of control samples from healthy donors and cancer patients (dated by TCRdb to 2019 to 2021). Library preparation was by the immunoSEQ multiplex PCR assay. Here the immuneACCESS table is served through TCRdb, limited to in-frame sequences with V and J called. Missing clones are a known gap in these copies; in checked studies unresolved V genes cover under half, and the rest lacks a known reason. A total of 100,000 to 120,000 clones appear in this sample, around 89% of them only once. The ten largest clones capture roughly 4% of the sample. Specimen: PBMCs. The receptors were gathered from a woman in her sixties with lung cancer.

The gene calls are TRBV5-1 and TRBJ2-4; no clear D gene. CDR1 and CDR2 from the germline V gene are SGHRS and YFSETQ. CDR3 length equals 14 residues. Deletions cut 1 base from V and 5 bases from J, with 10 bases between. The CDR3: CASSLNPTENIQYF. The CDR3 DNA reads TGCGCCAGCAGCTTGAACCCAACAGAAAACATTCAGTACTTC.

The chain carries TRBV11-2 and TRBJ2-2; 7 positions match TRBD2. This CDR3 comprises 15 residues. The germline CDR1 and CDR2 sequences are SGHAT and FQNNGV. J gave up 7 bases and V 2 bases, and 7 bases lay outside the gene matches. Written as DNA, the CDR3 is TGTGCCAGCAGCTTACCCTCGGGAGGCCTCGGGGAGCTGTTTTTT. Residues: CASSLPSGGLGELFF.

This chain connects TRBV19 to TRBJ1-3, with D possibly being TRBD1 (5 bases). Germline lookup yields CDR1 LNHDA and CDR2 SQIVND (reference sequence). There are 15 residues in the CDR3. Between the trimmed V and J ends, which lost 5 bases and 1 base, there was a span of 12 bases. Written as DNA, the CDR3 is TGTGCCAGTAGTTTCTCCAGGGTTTCTGGAAACACCATATATTTT. Its protein is CASSFSRVSGNTIYF.

This clone is a singleton in its sample. The chain is built from TRBV19 and TRBJ1-2, with 7 bases matching TRBD1. Germline assignment: CDR1 LNHDA and CDR2 SQIVND (reference sequence). This CDR3 spans 14 amino acids. V was pared by 8 bases and J by 8 bases, with 14 bases of the junction left unmatched. DNA for the CDR3: TGTGCCAGTGCTAATACGGGAGGGGGCGGAGGCTACACCTTC. It specifies CASANTGGGGGYTF.

A single count supports this clone. The rearrangement uses TRBV7-3 and TRBJ2-7; maybe TRBD2 (6 bases). Germline V gives CDR1 SGHTA, CDR2 FQGTGA. Trimming shortened V by 5 bases and J by 2 bases, and 16 bases separated the two germline ends. The CDR3 is made up of 15 amino acids. CDR3 loop: CASSAARGKTYEQYF. The CDR3 coding sequence is TGTGCCAGCAGCGCTGCTCGGGGGAAGACCTACGAGCAGTACTTC.

V gene TRBV6-5 combines with J gene TRBJ1-2, with 7 bases lining up with TRBD1. V lost 7 bases, J lost 8 bases, and 10 bases stayed unmatched. The germline V gene encodes CDR1 MNHEY and CDR2 SVGAGI. The CDR3 is made up of 13 amino acids. CDR3 DNA sequence: TGTGCCAGCAAAAACCGGGACAGTAAAGGCTACACCTTC. Protein product: CASKNRDSKGYTF.

The chain is built from TRBV9 and TRBJ1-4; D is possibly TRBD1 (5 bases). The CDR3 is 15 residues long. V lost 0 bases and J 3 bases, leaving 9 bases between the germline ends. Germline V gene data show CDR1 as SGDLS and CDR2 as YYNGEE. In nucleotides, the CDR3 is TGTGCCAGCAGCGTAGCCGGGGGACCTAATGAAAAACTGTTTTTT. As protein: CASSVAGGPNEKLFF. Filled out from reference TRBV9 and TRBJ1-4, the complete variable domain reads DSGVTQTPKHLITATGQRVTLRCSPRSGDLSVYWYQQSLDQGLQFLIQYYNGEERAKGNILERFSAQQFPDLHSELNLSSLELGDSALYFCASSVAGGPNEKLFFGSGTQLSVL.

The rearrangement links TRBV28 to TRBJ2-7; weak D call: TRBD1 (5 bases). From germline, CDR1 is MDHEN and CDR2 SYDVKM. The CDR3 runs to 15 residues. Trimming pared 5 bases from V and 2 bases from J, leaving 16 bases between. The CDR3 nucleotides read TGTGCCAGCAGTCCAGGGCATTCTTCAGCCTACGAGCAGTACTTC. It yields the protein CASSPGHSSAYEQYF. The full variable domain, completed using reference TRBV28 and TRBJ2-7, is DVKVTQSSRYLVKRTGEKVFLECVQDMDHENMFWYRQDPGLGLRLIYFSYDVKMKEKGDIPEGYSVSREKKERFSLILESASTNQTSMYLCASSPGHSSAYEQYFGPGTRLTVT.